This TCR beta chain was identified in a study of intratumoral heterogeneity in liver cancer. Regarding the complete study: In the full approximately 15-patient cohort, the median age was around 57 years and the majority of patients were male. To examine intratumor heterogeneity, the study integrated RNA-seq, DNA sequencing, TCR-seq and SNP array data obtained from multiple regions of hepatocellular carcinoma specimens. The full cohort included around 72 multiregional samples from about 15 HCC patients, consisting of roughly 50 tumoral regions and some 20 adjacent nontumoral regions.

The immunoSEQ assay was used to sequence TCR beta chain CDR3 regions from genomic DNA. Primers annealing to V and J segments amplified rearranged VDJ segments. In the source study's methods: The ImmunoSeq Analyzer software was used to compute clonality and richness metrics. Clones with differential abundance between regions were identified with Fisher's exact test combined with a beta-binomial method for additional stringency. As stored in TCRdb, this immuneACCESS dataset retains in-frame rearrangements with V and J assigned. A fraction of the clones does not appear; measured against another copy, unresolved V genes explain less than half of the discrepancy, and the remainder lacks a known reason. V and J calls and clone size are as listed in that table; D and trimming were resolved from the DNA. Recorded for this sample are 5,900 or so clones; about 71% of them occurred a single time. The ten largest account for roughly 23% of the sample.

About this clone itself: It lacks a known antigen. No base-level quality is on record; no much larger clone is a single base apart.

Every patient had early-stage hepatocellular carcinoma and went to surgical resection without receiving any prior therapy. Sampled areas lacked macroscopic evidence of necrosis or hemorrhage. Multiple regions from a couple of patients were subjected to TCR sequencing (ImmunoSeq). Each frozen resection tissue sample was taken at least 1 cm away from every other sample. Samples labelled N came from nontumoral liver tissue adjacent to the tumor. The DNeasy blood and tissue kit was used to extract genomic DNA from bulk tissue. Overall study results and their limits: The authors noted a relatively low number of patients and under-sampled tumor-infiltrating lymphocyte representation as limitations.

The germline V gene encodes CDR1 LGHDT and CDR2 YNNKEL (reference sequence). At the junction V is shortened by 0 bases and J by 2 bases, with 16 bases in between. Measured from the cysteine to the phenylalanine, the CDR3 is 17 residues long. The only DNA kept is the CDR3, 51 bases in frame from the first base. The chain is made from TRBV3-1 (or the pseudogene TRBV3-2) and TRBJ1-2; a weak D assignment points to TRBD1 (5 bases agree). This specimen was tumor-adjacent normal tissue, taken before any cancer treatment. This receptor was identified in a man aged 70 or older with hepatocellular carcinoma. The DNA sequence is given as TGTGCCAGCAGCCAAGACCTGGGGCCTTTGGGCAACTATGGCTACACCTTC. Translated, this is CASSQDLGPLGNYGYTF.